The present TCR beta chain was sequenced within a study of blood T cell repertoires in COVID-19 (dated by TCRdb to 2018 to 2020). Concerning the study at large: Samples from collaborators originated in the United States, Italy and Spain and spanned both the acute and convalescent phases of COVID-19. The material from the prospective study consisted of cDNA or gDNA derived from T cells, B-cell-depleted T cells, or PBMCs. Deeply sampled blood TCRbeta repertoires from subjects exposed to, actively infected with, or recovered from COVID-19 were included in the dataset. A freely available public database, intended as a resource for researchers studying the immune response to SARS-CoV-2, is where the repertoires were released. The samples were drawn from the first 160 participants of the ongoing ImmuneRACE study and from 1,254 subjects provided by 6 global collaborators. Sample metadata almost always included a de-identified subject ID, COVID-19 status, age in years and sex. Where available, HLA class I and class II types were taken from metadata supplied by the sample provider and were not determined by assay-based typing. Broad study findings and their caveats: The amount of clinical and demographic metadata varied by source and participant and was provided uncurated.

Worth noting for this clone: What antigen it recognizes has not been identified. Qualities for individual bases were not recorded, and no much larger clone is one base off.

Participants in the prospective study were enrolled through a virtual design, were aged roughly 18 to 100 years, and lived in 24 United States geographic areas. In the prospective study, participants were assigned to cohorts based on the clinical history participants reported in a screening survey and a study questionnaire. Recovered participants in ImmuneRACE Cohort 3 were defined as having two consecutive negative NP/OP PCR tests, clearance from a healthcare professional, or resolution of symptoms. In the prospective study, mobile phlebotomists collected whole blood, serum and a nasopharyngeal or oropharyngeal swab from each participant. Participants in the prospective study had the option to provide additional blood draws and questionnaires over a 2-month period. Before DNA extraction, blood samples from the prospective study were shipped at room temperature or frozen. According to the germline V gene, CDR1 reads MNHEY and CDR2 reads SVGAGI. The CDR3 runs 15 residues from the cysteine to the phenylalanine. CDR3 DNA only is kept here, 45 bases in frame from base 1. V loses 0 bases, J loses 7 bases, and the germline ends lie 13 bases apart.

TCRbeta CDR3 regions were amplified from genomic DNA using the immunoSEQ Assay, a bias-controlled multiplex PCR. Under the source paper's analysis protocol: Nucleated cell counts per sample were estimated from amplification of reference gene primers within the assay. Sequence reads were collapsed and filtered to measure the absolute abundance of every unique TCRbeta CDR3 rearrangement. Productive Simpson clonality was computed per sample as the square root of Simpson's diversity index over productive rearrangements. What TCRdb holds here is the immuneACCESS table cut down to in-frame rearrangements. Part of the clones is not present; checked against another copy, under half of the missing clones reflect an unresolved V gene, and the others are unexplained. The DNA gave D and trimming, while V, J and clone size come from that table. The sample contains a few hundred thousand clones, around nine tenths of them found a single time. 6% to 7% of the sample goes to the ten largest clones.

The clonotype was recovered from a woman aged 40 to 50 who had recovered from COVID-19. This chain joins TRBV6-5 to TRBJ2-1; the D gene is perhaps TRBD2, from 6 matching bases. Sequenced: PBMCs or T cells enriched from blood (not recorded which). The DNA is TGTGCCAGCAGTTACTCTTGGCGGGATGGGAATGAGCAGTTCTTC. Its coded protein is CASSYSWRDGNEQFF.